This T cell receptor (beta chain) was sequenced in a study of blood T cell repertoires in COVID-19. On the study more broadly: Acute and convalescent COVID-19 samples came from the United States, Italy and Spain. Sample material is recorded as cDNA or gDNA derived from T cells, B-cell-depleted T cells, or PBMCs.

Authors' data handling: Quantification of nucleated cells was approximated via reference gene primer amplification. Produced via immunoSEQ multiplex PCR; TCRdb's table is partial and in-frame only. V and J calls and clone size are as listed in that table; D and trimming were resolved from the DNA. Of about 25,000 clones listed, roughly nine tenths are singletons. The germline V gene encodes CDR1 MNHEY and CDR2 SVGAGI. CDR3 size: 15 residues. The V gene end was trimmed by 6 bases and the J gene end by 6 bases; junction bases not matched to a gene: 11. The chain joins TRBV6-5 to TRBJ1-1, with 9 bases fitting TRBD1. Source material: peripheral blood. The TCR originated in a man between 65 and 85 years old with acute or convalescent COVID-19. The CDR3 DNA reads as TGTGCCAGCAGCCCAAAACAGGGGGCCGGCGCTGAAGCTTTCTTT. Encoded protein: CASSPKQGAGAEAFF.